Reported below is one T cell receptor beta chain. A second PCR of about 7 to 12 cycles used a sample-barcoded 5' primer and a J-beta primer mix. MiXCR, run by TCRdb on the 5' RACE reads, gives a single entry per CDR3 protein. The table has more than 1,000,000 distinct CDR3 sequences, about 23% seen once. The data belong to a study of blood T cells in healthy people across ages. This CDR3 contains 16 residues. Germline-derived CDR1 and CDR2 are LGHDT and YNNKEL (reference sequence). With 0 bases clipped from V and 4 bases from J, the junction kept 6 bases outside the gene matches. These data are also associated with another study on T cells of mothers and their children.

The chain joins TRBV3-1 to TRBJ2-7, with TRBD2 identical over 10 bases. The sequence was collected from a girl aged 2-10 years in good health. Sequenced sample: blood. The CDR3 sequence: CASSQDVASGSYEQYF. CDR3 nucleotide sequence: TGTGCCAGCAGCCAAGATGTAGCTAGCGGGAGTTACGAGCAGTACTTC.